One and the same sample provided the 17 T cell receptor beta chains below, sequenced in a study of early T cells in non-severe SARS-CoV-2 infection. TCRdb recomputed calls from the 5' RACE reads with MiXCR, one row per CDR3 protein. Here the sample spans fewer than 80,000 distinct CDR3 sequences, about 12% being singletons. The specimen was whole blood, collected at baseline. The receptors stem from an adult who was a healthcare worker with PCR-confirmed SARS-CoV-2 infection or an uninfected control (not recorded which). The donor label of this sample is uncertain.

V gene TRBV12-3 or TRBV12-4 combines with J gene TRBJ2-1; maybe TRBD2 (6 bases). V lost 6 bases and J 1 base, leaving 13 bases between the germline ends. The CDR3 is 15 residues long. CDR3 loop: CASSHGSGSYNEQFF. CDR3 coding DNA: TGTGCCAGCAGCCACGGGAGCGGGTCCTACAATGAGCAGTTCTTC.

CDR3 in DNA: TGCGCCAGCAGCCAATCCAGACCGAGCTCCTACAATGAGCAGTTCTTC. Encoded protein: CASSQSRPSSYNEQFF. V and J are TRBV4-1 and TRBJ2-1; D not certain. Per the germline V gene, CDR1 is MGHRA and CDR2 is YSYEKL. Trimming took off 2 bases at V and 0 bases at J, with 11 bases between the two ends. This CDR3 is built from 16 residues.

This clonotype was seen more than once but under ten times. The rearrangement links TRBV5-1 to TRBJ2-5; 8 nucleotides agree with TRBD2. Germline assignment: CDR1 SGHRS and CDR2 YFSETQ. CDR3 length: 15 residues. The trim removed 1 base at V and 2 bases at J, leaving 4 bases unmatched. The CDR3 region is CASSLKRGRQETQYF. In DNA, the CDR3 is TGCGCCAGCAGCTTGAAGCGGGGGAGACAAGAGACCCAGTACTTC. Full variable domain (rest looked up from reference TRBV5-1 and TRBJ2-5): KAGVTQTPRYLIKTRGQQVTLSCSPISGHRSVSWYQQTPGQGLQFLFEYFSETQRNKGNFPGRFSGRQFSNSRSEMNVSTLELGDSALYLCASSLKRGRQETQYFGPGTRLLVL.

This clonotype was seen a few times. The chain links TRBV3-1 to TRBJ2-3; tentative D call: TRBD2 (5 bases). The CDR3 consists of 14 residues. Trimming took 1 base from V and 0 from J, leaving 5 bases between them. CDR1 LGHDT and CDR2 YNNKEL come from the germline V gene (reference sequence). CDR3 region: CASSQGGSTDTQYF. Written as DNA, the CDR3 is TGTGCCAGCAGCCAAGGCGGGAGCACAGATACGCAGTATTTT.

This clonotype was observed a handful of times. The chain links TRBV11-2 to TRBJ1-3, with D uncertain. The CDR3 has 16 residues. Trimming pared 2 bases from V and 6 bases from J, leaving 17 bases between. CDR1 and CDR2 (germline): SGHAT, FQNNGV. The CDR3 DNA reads TGTGCCAGCAGCTTATCACAGATCACAGCCGAAAACACCATATATTTT. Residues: CASSLSQITAENTIYF.

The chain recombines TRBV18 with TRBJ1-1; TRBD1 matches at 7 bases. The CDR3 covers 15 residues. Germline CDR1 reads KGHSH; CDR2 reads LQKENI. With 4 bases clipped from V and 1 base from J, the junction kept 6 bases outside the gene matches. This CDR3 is CASSQTNRGNTEAFF. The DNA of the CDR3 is TGTGCCAGCTCACAAACGAACAGGGGGAACACTGAAGCTTTCTTT.

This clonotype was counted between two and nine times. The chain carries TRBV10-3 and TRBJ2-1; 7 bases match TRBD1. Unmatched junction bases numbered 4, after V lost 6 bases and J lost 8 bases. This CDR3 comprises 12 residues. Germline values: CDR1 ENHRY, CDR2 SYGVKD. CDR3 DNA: TGTGCCATCAGGAACCAGGGGGATGAGCAGTTCTTC. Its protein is CAIRNQGDEQFF.

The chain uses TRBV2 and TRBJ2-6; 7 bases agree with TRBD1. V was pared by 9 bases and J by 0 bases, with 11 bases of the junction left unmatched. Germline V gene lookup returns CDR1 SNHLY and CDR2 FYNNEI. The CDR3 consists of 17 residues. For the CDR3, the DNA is TGTGCCAGTCGGCCCGGGACAGCCATCTCTGGGGCCAACGTCCTGACTTTC. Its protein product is CASRPGTAISGANVLTF.

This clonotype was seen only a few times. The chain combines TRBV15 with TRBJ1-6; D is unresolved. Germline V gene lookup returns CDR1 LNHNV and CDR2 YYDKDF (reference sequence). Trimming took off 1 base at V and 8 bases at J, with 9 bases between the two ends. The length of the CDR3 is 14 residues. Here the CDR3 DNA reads TGTGCCACCAGCAGAGGACTGGGCGATTCACCCCTCCACTTT. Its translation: CATSRGLGDSPLHF.

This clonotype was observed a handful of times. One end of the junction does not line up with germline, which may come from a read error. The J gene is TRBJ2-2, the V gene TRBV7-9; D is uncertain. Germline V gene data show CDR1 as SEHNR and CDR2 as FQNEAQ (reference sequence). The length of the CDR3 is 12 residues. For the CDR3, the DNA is TGTTCCAGCAGCCTTAAGGGCGGGGAGCTGTTTTTT. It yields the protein CSSSLKGGELFF.

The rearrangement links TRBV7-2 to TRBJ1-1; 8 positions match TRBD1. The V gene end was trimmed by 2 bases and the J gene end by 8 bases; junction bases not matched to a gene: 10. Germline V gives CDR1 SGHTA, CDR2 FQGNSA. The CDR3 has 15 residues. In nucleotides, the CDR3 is TGTGCCAGCAGCTTACGTAAGGCAGGGGGCTGGGAAGCTTTCTTT. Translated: CASSLRKAGGWEAFF.

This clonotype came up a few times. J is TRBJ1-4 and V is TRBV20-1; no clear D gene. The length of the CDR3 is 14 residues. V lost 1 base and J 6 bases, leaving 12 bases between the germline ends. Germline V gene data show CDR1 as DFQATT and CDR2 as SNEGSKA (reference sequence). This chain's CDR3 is CSARGTSGDEKLFF. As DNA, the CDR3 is TGCAGTGCTAGAGGGACCAGTGGCGATGAAAAACTGTTTTTT.

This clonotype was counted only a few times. The CDR3 DNA follows: TGCGCCAGCAGCTTAAAAGGTTTCGATGAGCAGTTCTTC. It yields the protein CASSLKGFDEQFF. The chain carries TRBV5-1 and TRBJ2-1; D not resolved. V lost 2 bases and J 8 bases, leaving 11 bases between the germline ends. This CDR3 has 13 residues. CDR1 is SGHRS, CDR2 YFSETQ, per germline.

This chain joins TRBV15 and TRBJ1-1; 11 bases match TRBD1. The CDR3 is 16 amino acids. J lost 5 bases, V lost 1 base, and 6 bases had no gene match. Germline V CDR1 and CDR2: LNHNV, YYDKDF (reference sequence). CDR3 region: CATSRGGQGAATEAFF. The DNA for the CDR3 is TGTGCCACCAGCAGAGGAGGACAGGGGGCTGCAACTGAAGCTTTCTTT. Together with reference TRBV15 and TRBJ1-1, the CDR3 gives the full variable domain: DAMVIQNPRYQVTQFGKPVTLSCSQTLNHNVMYWYQQKSSQAPKLLFHYYDKDFNNEADTPDNFQSRRPNTSFCFLDIRSPGLGDTAMYLCATSRGGQGAATEAFFGQGTRLTVV.

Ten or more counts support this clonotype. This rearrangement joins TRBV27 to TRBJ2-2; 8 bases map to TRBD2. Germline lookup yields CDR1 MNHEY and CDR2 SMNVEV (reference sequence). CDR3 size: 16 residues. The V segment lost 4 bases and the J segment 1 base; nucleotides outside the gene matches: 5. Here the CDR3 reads CASSSRLAMNTGELFF. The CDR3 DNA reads TGTGCCAGCAGTTCGCGACTAGCGATGAACACCGGGGAGCTGTTTTTT.

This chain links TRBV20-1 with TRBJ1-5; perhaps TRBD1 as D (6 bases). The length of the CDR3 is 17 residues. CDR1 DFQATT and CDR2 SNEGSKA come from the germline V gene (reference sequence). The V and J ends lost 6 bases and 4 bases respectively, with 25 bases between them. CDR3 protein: CSALVGGSGARNQPQHF. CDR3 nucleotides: TGCAGTGCCCTAGTGGGGGGTTCAGGGGCGCGAAATCAGCCCCAGCATTTT.

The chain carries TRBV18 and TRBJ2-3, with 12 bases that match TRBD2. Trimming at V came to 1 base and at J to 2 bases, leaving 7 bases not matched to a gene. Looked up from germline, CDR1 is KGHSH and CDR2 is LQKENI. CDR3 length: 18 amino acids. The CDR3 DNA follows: TGTGCCAGCTCACCACGTTTACCTAGCGGGGGGGCCACAGATACGCAGTATTTT. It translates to CASSPRLPSGGATDTQYF.